The table lists the clone carrying this TCR beta chain with many counts. V shed 0 bases, J shed 7 bases, and the junction held 9 bases outside the gene matches. Germline V CDR1 and CDR2: LGHNA, YSLEER. The CDR3 is 16 amino acids. TCRdb itself ran the RT-PCR reads through MiXCR, one entry per CDR3 protein. The sample records more than 550,000 distinct CDR3 sequences, approximately 15% being singletons. This clonotype was obtained from a female donor in good health, serving as a healthy control. The source material was memory CD4+ T cells from blood. V gene TRBV4-3 combines with J gene TRBJ2-5, with TRBD2 matching 9 bases. CDR3 nucleotides: TGCGCCAGCAGCCAAGATCTCGGCCTAGCGGGACCGACCCAGTACTTC. Its protein is CASSQDLGLAGPTQYF.